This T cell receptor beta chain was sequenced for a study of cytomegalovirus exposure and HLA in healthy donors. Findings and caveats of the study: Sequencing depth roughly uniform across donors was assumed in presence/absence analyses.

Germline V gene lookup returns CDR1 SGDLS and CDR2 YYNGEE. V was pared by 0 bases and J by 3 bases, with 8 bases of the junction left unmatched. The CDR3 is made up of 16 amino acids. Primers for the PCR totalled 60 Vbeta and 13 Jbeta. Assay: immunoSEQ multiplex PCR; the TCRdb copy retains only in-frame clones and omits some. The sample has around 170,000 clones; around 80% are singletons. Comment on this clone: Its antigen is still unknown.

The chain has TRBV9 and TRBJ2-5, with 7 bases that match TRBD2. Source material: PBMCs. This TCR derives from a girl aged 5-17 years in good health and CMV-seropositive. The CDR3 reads CASSVAPGGFKETQYF. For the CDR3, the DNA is TGTGCCAGCAGCGTAGCCCCGGGAGGCTTCAAAGAGACCCAGTACTTC.